The 25 T cell receptor beta chains given below trace back to one sample, sequenced in a study of blood T cell repertoires in COVID-19. The data were produced by immunoSEQ multiplex PCR, yet TCRdb's version contains in-frame clones alone and is incomplete. The sample holds roughly 250,000 clones, approximately 91% seen once. The source material was PBMCs or T cells enriched from blood (not recorded which). These receptor sequences come from a human donor in a cohort exposed to, infected with or recovered from COVID-19 (not recorded which). The donor label of this sample is uncertain.

The genes are TRBV19 and TRBJ1-5, with TRBD1 matching over 8 bases. CDR3 length equals 14 residues. V was clipped by 8 bases and J by 0 bases; unmatched bases: 3. Germline CDR1 reads LNHDA; CDR2 reads SQIVND (reference sequence). The CDR3 loop is CASGDRYSNQPQHF. In nucleotides, the CDR3 is TGTGCCAGTGGGGACAGGTATAGCAATCAGCCCCAGCATTTT.

The chain joins TRBV7-8 to TRBJ2-7, with 7 bases identical to TRBD2. Germline CDR1 reads SGHVS; CDR2 reads FQNEAQ. The junction had 18 bases not matched to a gene; V was cut back by 8 bases and J by 5 bases. This CDR3 has 16 residues. The CDR3 here is CASDPKVDQGGNEQYF. The CDR3, as DNA: TGTGCCAGCGACCCAAAGGTCGACCAGGGAGGGAACGAGCAGTACTTC.

The chain is built from TRBV19 and TRBJ1-6; D not certain. The CDR3 is 12 amino acids. Germline V gene data show CDR1 as LNHDA and CDR2 as SQIVND (reference sequence). Trimming shortened V by 5 bases and J by 9 bases, and 8 bases separated the two germline ends. The DNA of the CDR3 is TGTGCCAGTAGTGCACAGAGTTCACCCCTCCACTTT. Protein sequence: CASSAQSSPLHF.

In its sample, this clone was seen many times. V gene TRBV5-1 combines with J gene TRBJ1-1, with D perhaps matching TRBD1 (6 bases). Germline V gene data show CDR1 as SGHRS and CDR2 as YFSETQ. V was shortened by 0 bases and J by 0 bases, with 12 bases between the two germline ends. The CDR3 covers 16 residues. CDR3 DNA: TGCGCCAGCAGCTTGGCAGAGGGGACACTGAACACTGAAGCTTTCTTT. Translated, it gives CASSLAEGTLNTEAFF.

The chain has TRBV4-1 and TRBJ2-7, with TRBD1 as a possible D gene (6 bases). V was cut by 2 bases and J by 6 bases, with 23 bases left in between. Germline CDR1 is MGHRA and CDR2 is YSYEKL. CDR3 length: 17 residues. The chain's CDR3 is CASSQSTGHGIGIEQYF. DNA of the CDR3: TGCGCCAGCAGCCAAAGTACGGGACATGGGATCGGGATCGAGCAGTACTTC.

The rearrangement links TRBV14 to TRBJ2-7, with D possibly being TRBD2 (5 bases). Looked up from germline, CDR1 is SGHDN and CDR2 is FVKESK. The germline V and J ends were trimmed by 4 bases and 2 bases, with 6 bases remaining between them. The CDR3 has 12 amino acids. The CDR3 spells CASSPGTYEQYF. The CDR3 DNA is TGTGCCAGCAGCCCGGGGACCTACGAGCAGTACTTC. Variable domain in full (rest from reference TRBV14 and TRBJ2-7): EAGVTQFPSHSVIEKGQTVTLRCDPISGHDNLYWYRRVMGKEIKFLLHFVKESKQDESGMPNNRFLAERTGGTYSTLKVQPAELEDSGVYFCASSPGTYEQYFGPGTRLTVT.

The chain joins TRBV12-3 or TRBV12-4 to TRBJ2-1; 8 bases map to TRBD2. Germline trimming cut 4 bases from V and 7 bases from J; bases unmatched to any gene: 3. The CDR3 runs to 13 residues. CDR3 in DNA: TGTGCCAGCAGTTCGGGGGGGCCGAATGAGCAGTTCTTC. It yields the protein CASSSGGPNEQFF.

The chain links TRBV5-1 to TRBJ1-1; TRBD1 matches at 9 bases. CDR1 and CDR2 from the germline V gene are SGHRS and YFSETQ. The CDR3 runs to 14 residues. Germline trimming cut 4 bases from V and 8 bases from J; bases unmatched to any gene: 9. Written as DNA, the CDR3 is TGCGCCAGCAGCGCGTTCTCCGGGACAGGGGAAGCTTTCTTT. It yields the protein CASSAFSGTGEAFF.

The rearrangement uses TRBV5-1 and TRBJ1-3; D not resolved. V lost 4 bases to trimming and J lost 4 bases, with 9 bases between them. This CDR3 region has 13 residues. Per germline, CDR1 SGHRS and CDR2 YFSETQ. The CDR3 sequence is CASSPDSGNTIYF. In DNA, the CDR3 is TGCGCCAGCAGCCCGGACTCGGGAAACACCATATATTTT.

The chain couples TRBV18 to TRBJ2-7; tentatively, D is TRBD1 (5 bases). CDR1 is KGHSH, CDR2 LQKENI, per germline. V was pared by 5 bases and J by 3 bases, with 8 bases between. This CDR3 contains 12 residues. CDR3 residues: CASSSDSYEQYF. The CDR3 nucleotides read TGTGCCAGCTCATCCGACAGCTACGAGCAGTACTTC. The complete variable domain, with remaining parts taken from reference TRBV18 and TRBJ2-7, reads NAGVMQNPRHLVRRRGQEARLRCSPMKGHSHVYWYRQLPEEGLKFMVYLQKENIIDESGMPKERFSAEFPKEGPSILRIQQVVRGDSAAYFCASSSDSYEQYFGPGTRLTVT.

The chain joins TRBV6-1 to TRBJ2-3; D gene uncertain. Trimming took 1 base from V and 6 from J, leaving 14 bases between them. Germline assignment: CDR1 MNHNS and CDR2 SASEGT. This CDR3 region has 15 residues. DNA of the CDR3: TGTGCCAGCAGTGAAGGACTTGAGAGCCCCGATACGCAGTATTTT. Translating gives CASSEGLESPDTQYF.

CDR3: CASSFKGSGNTIYF. The CDR3 DNA is TGTGCCAGCAGCTTCAAGGGGTCTGGAAACACCATATATTTT. This chain joins TRBV7-9 and TRBJ1-3; the D gene is possibly TRBD1 (5 bases). This CDR3 has 14 amino acids. The V gene lost 3 bases and the J gene lost 1 base, with 7 bases spanning the gap. Per germline, CDR1 SEHNR and CDR2 FQNEAQ (reference sequence).

The J gene is TRBJ1-2, the V gene TRBV19, with 9 bases matching TRBD1. Germline loops: CDR1 LNHDA, CDR2 SQIVND (reference sequence). The V and J ends lost 3 bases and 6 bases, in that order; junction bases with no gene match: 14. CDR3 size: 17 residues. Here the CDR3 reads CASSIIRIRDRDDGYTF. The CDR3, as DNA: TGTGCCAGTAGTATCATAAGAATCCGGGACAGGGATGATGGCTACACCTTC.

J is TRBJ2-2 and V is TRBV4-1; no definite D call. The CDR3 loop spans 13 amino acids. CDR1 and CDR2 from the germline V gene are MGHRA and YSYEKL. The ends were cut back, 4 bases at V and 6 bases at J, with 9 bases in the middle. CDR3 in amino acids: CASSPHGSGELFF. CDR3 in DNA: TGCGCCAGCAGCCCGCACGGGTCCGGGGAGCTGTTTTTT.

V usage is TRBV4-3 and J usage is TRBJ1-1; TRBD1 is a possible D gene (6 bases). The CDR3 extends over 15 amino acids. Trimming shortened V by 0 bases and J by 5 bases, and 13 bases separated the two germline ends. In germline, CDR1 is LGHNA, CDR2 YSLEER. The CDR3 is CASSQDGRGKTEAFF. CDR3 nucleotides: TGCGCCAGCAGCCAAGATGGAAGGGGGAAAACTGAAGCTTTCTTT.

J is TRBJ1-6 and V is TRBV5-1, with D uncertain. The CDR3 is 13 amino acids. Germline V gives CDR1 SGHRS, CDR2 YFSETQ. The germline V and J ends were trimmed by 2 bases and 11 bases, with 11 bases remaining between them. CDR3 coding DNA: TGCGCCAGCAGCTTCCCGGGGATAGCACCCCTCCACTTT. It encodes CASSFPGIAPLHF.

The table lists this clone with a count of one. This CDR3 reads CASSLRDNQPQHF. DNA for the CDR3: TGTGCCAGCAGTTTAAGAGACAATCAGCCCCAGCATTTT. This chain links TRBV12-3 or TRBV12-4 with TRBJ1-5; unclear D gene. The V gene lost 2 bases and the J gene lost 3 bases, with 5 bases spanning the gap. This CDR3 contains 13 residues.

The chain employs TRBV14 and TRBJ2-1; 10 bases are a match to TRBD2. V lost 0 bases, J lost 1 base, and 3 bases stayed unmatched. The CDR3 length is 17 residues. CDR1 and CDR2 (germline): SGHDN, FVKESK. In DNA, the CDR3 is TGTGCCAGCAGCCAAGATCTACTAGCGGGGTCCTACAATGAGCAGTTCTTC. This codes for CASSQDLLAGSYNEQFF.

This chain connects TRBV19 to TRBJ1-1; 7 bases are a match to TRBD1. The CDR3 runs to 14 residues. Germline trimming cut 4 bases from V and 0 bases from J; bases unmatched to any gene: 2. CDR1 is LNHDA and CDR2 is SQIVND in the germline V gene (reference sequence). The DNA of the CDR3 is TGTGCCAGTAGTAGACAGGGTCTGAACACTGAAGCTTTCTTT. Encoded protein: CASSRQGLNTEAFF. Full variable domain (outside the CDR3, taken from reference TRBV19 and TRBJ1-1): DGGITQSPKYLFRKEGQNVTLSCEQNLNHDAMYWYRQDPGQGLRLIYYSQIVNDFQKGDIAEGYSVSREKKESFPLTVTSAQKNPTAFYLCASSRQGLNTEAFFGQGTRLTVV.

V and J are TRBV6-5 and TRBJ1-1; the D gene is possibly TRBD1 (6 bases). CDR1 MNHEY and CDR2 SVGAGI come from the germline V gene. The CDR3 runs to 15 residues. Trimming left V 2 bases short and J 8 bases short, with 18 bases between. CDR3 nucleotide sequence: TGTGCCAGCAGTTACCCGACAGGCTTTGGGGGCGAAGCTTTCTTT. Residues: CASSYPTGFGGEAFF.

The J gene is TRBJ2-7, the V gene TRBV6-1, with D unresolved. V lost 0 bases and J lost 0, with 18 bases in between. This CDR3 comprises 18 residues. Germline values: CDR1 MNHNS, CDR2 SASEGT. CDR3 nucleotide sequence: TGTGCCAGCAGTGAAGCGGATGGTTTGGGCCCCACCTCCTACGAGCAGTACTTC. It yields the protein CASSEADGLGPTSYEQYF.

The genes are TRBV19 and TRBJ1-1; no clear D gene. The germline V gene encodes CDR1 LNHDA and CDR2 SQIVND (reference sequence). Trimming removed 6 bases from V and 4 bases from J, with 12 bases in between. The CDR3 covers 13 residues. CDR3 in amino acids: CASRRPGSTEAFF. CDR3 sequence (DNA): TGTGCCAGTAGGAGACCCGGGTCCACTGAAGCTTTCTTT. Full variable domain (missing parts from reference TRBV19 and TRBJ1-1): DGGITQSPKYLFRKEGQNVTLSCEQNLNHDAMYWYRQDPGQGLRLIYYSQIVNDFQKGDIAEGYSVSREKKESFPLTVTSAQKNPTAFYLCASRRPGSTEAFFGQGTRLTVV.

V is TRBV27 and J is TRBJ1-2; 9 positions match TRBD1. The germline V gene encodes CDR1 MNHEY and CDR2 SMNVEV (reference sequence). Losses at the gene ends were 5 bases for V and 8 bases for J; bases not matched to a gene: 12. The CDR3 consists of 15 residues. The CDR3 protein is CASSQGRGQGLGYTF. CDR3 bases: TGTGCCAGCAGTCAAGGACGGGGACAGGGCCTCGGCTACACCTTC.

The rearrangement links TRBV7-2 to TRBJ2-2, with D possibly TRBD2 on 6 matching bases. The germline gives CDR1 SGHTA, CDR2 FQGNSA. V dropped 8 bases and J dropped 6 bases, with 19 bases sitting between them. This CDR3 region has 15 residues. The CDR3 region is CASGETGTWAGELFF. CDR3 coding DNA: TGTGCCAGCGGGGAGACCGGGACTTGGGCCGGGGAGCTGTTTTTT. Based on the CDR3 plus reference TRBV7-2 and TRBJ2-2, the full variable domain is GAGVSQSPSNKVTEKGKDVELRCDPISGHTALYWYRQSLGQGLEFLIYFQGNSAPDKSGLPSDRFSAERTGGSVSTLTIQRTQQEDSAVYLCASGETGTWAGELFFGEGSRLTVL.

On this clone: The junction departs from germline at one end; a sequencing error may be responsible. The rearrangement joins TRBV19 to TRBJ1-4; 9 bases match TRBD1. Germline V gene data show CDR1 as LNHDA and CDR2 as SQIVND (reference sequence). The CDR3 consists of 15 residues. The CDR3 reads CASSITGGTSEKLFF. The CDR3 DNA follows: TGTGCCAGTAGTATAACAGGGGGCACTAGTGAAAAACTGTTTTTT.